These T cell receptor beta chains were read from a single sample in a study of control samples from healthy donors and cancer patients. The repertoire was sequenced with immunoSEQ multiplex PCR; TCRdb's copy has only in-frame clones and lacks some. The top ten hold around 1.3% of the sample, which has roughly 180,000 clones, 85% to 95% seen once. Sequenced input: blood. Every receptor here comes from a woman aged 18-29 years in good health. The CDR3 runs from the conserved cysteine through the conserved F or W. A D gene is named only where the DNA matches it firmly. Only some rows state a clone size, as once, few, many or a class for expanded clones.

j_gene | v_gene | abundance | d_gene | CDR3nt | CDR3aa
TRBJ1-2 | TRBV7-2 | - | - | TGTGCCAGCAGCTTACAGGCTAACTATGGCTACACCTTC | CASSLQANYGYTF
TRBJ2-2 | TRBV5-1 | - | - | TGCGCCAGCAGCTTATCACAGACGAACACCGGGGAGCTGTTTTTT | CASSLSQTNTGELFF
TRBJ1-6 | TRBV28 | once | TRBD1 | TGTGCCAGCAGTTTATATACAGGGGTTAATTCACCCCTCCACTTT | CASSLYTGVNSPLHF
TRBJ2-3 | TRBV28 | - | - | TGTGCCAGCAATACCGGGGGGCGGCGAGATACGCAGTATTTT | CASNTGGRRDTQYF
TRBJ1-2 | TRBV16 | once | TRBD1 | TGTGCCAGCAGCCCCCAGGGGGCAGCCTATGGCTACACCTTC | CASSPQGAAYGYTF
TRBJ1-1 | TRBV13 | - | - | TGTGCCAGCATACCTTCCGGGCAGGGCTCGGAATTCTTT | CASIPSGQGSEFF
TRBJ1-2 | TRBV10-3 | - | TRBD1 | TGTGCCATCAGTGATGACAGGGGGCGCAGTGACCGTGGCTACACCTTC | CAISDDRGRSDRGYTF
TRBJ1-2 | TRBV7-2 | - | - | TGTGCCAGCAGTCTCAGGAGGGGTGCCTACTATGGCTACACCTTC | CASSLRRGAYYGYTF
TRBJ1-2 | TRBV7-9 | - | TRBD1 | TGTGCCAGCAGCTCCAGGGGGGTCGGCTACACCTTC | CASSSRGVGYTF
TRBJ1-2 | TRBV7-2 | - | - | TGTGCCAGCAGGATCCCGGCCGATTATGGCTACACCTTC | CASRIPADYGYTF
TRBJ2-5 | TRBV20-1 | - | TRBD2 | TGCAGCTCGGGGGGGTCCGAGACCCAGTACTTC | CSSGGSETQYF
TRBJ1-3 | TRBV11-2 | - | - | TGTGCCAGCAGCTGGGATCCCAGGTCAGACACCATATATTTT | CASSWDPRSDTIYF
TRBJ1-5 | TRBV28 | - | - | TGTGCCAGCAGGGAGGGAGGAAAGTTGTCCCAGCATTTT | CASREGGKLSQHF
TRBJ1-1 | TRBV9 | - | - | TGTGCCAGCAGCGTAGGTTCCGAGGATGGGGAAGCTTTCTTT | CASSVGSEDGEAFF
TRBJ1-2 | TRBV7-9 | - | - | TGTGCCAGCAGCGCAAATTTCCCCCGAAAGGATGGCTACACCTTC | CASSANFPRKDGYTF
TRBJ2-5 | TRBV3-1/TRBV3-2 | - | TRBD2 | TGTGCCAGCAGGGGAGCGGGAGCGGAGACCCAGTACTTC | CASRGAGAETQYF
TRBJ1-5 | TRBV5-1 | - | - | TGCGCCAGCAGCTTGGCGGGGGATCAGCCCCAGCATTTT | CASSLAGDQPQHF
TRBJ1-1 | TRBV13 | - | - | TGTGCCAGCAGCTTTCCAGGGATGAACACTGAAGCTTTCTTT | CASSFPGMNTEAFF
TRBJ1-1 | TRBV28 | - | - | TGTGCCAGCAGACGGGACGCTCACCTCATGAACACTGAAGCTTTCTTT | CASRRDAHLMNTEAFF
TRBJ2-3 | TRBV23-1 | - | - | TGCGCCAGCAGTCAATGGGGCAGGGTGGTAGATACGCAGTATTTT | CASSQWGRVVDTQYF
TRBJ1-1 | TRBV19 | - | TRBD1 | TGTGCCAGTCTGCGAAGGACAGGGGGCACTGAAGCTTTCTTT | CASLRRTGGTEAFF
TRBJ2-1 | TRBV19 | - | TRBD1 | TGTGCCAGTAGTAAAAAGACAGGGGGTTATGCCAATGAGCAGTTCTTC | CASSKKTGGYANEQFF
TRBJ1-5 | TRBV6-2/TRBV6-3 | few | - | TGTGCCAGCAGCGACAGCTATAGCAATCAGCCCCAGCATTTT | CASSDSYSNQPQHF
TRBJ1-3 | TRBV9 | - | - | TGTGCCAGCAGCGTAGAACAGGGCCAAGGAAACACCATATATTTT | CASSVEQGQGNTIYF
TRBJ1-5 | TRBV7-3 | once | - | TGTGCCAGCAGCATCGTACAGGGTAACAATCAGCCCCAGCATTTT | CASSIVQGNNQPQHF
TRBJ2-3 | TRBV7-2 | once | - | TGTGCCAGCAGCCGGACCTCAGATACGCAGTATTTT | CASSRTSDTQYF
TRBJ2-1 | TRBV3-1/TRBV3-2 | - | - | TGTGCCAGCAGCCGAACCCTAACTAGTGCTGAGCAGTTCTTC | CASSRTLTSAEQFF
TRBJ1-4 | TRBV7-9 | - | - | TGTGCCAGCAGCTTAGAAGAGGGGGAAAAACTGTTTTTT | CASSLEEGEKLFF
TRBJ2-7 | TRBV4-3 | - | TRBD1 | TGCGCCAGCAGCCGACGGACAGGGTCTGGCGAGCAGTACTTC | CASSRRTGSGEQYF
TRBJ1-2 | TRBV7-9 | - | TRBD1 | TGTGCCAGCAGCCACCGGGACAGGAGTTCGGGCGGCTACACCTTC | CASSHRDRSSGGYTF
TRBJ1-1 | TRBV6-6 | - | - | TGTGCCAGCAGTTTAATTTCAGGGGCTCCCCAAGCTTTCTTT | CASSLISGAPQAFF
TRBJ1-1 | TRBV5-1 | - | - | TGCGCCAGCAGCTTCCCAGTTGTAGGGGGGAACACTGAAGCTTTCTTT | CASSFPVVGGNTEAFF